The present entry profiles one TCR beta chain with its context. This sample is part of a study of shared clonotypes between healthy human individuals. The repertoire was sequenced with immunoSEQ multiplex PCR; TCRdb's copy has only in-frame clones and lacks some. Here the sample spans 2.3 million or so clones, approximately 93% being singletons. Germline V gene data show CDR1 as SEHNR and CDR2 as FQNEAQ (reference sequence). The V end was cut by 1 base, the J end by 8 bases, with 8 bases between. There are 13 residues in the CDR3. Sequences were obtained from naive CD4+ T cells from PBMCs. Subset meaning: CD45RA+ positively selected. V and J are TRBV7-9 and TRBJ1-4; no clear D gene. The source is a man aged 18 to 30 in good health. Some clones in this sample may be carry-over from other donors' samples. CDR3 amino acids: CASSLESREKLFF. The DNA for the CDR3 is TGTGCCAGCAGCTTAGAATCCAGAGAAAAACTGTTTTTT. The entire variable domain, with the rest obtained from reference TRBV7-9 and TRBJ1-4, is as follows: DTGVSQNPRHKITKRGQNVTFRCDPISEHNRLYWYRQTLGQGPEFLTYFQNEAQLEKSRLLSDRFSAERPKGSFSTLEIQRTEQGDSAMYLCASSLESREKLFFGSGTQLSVL.